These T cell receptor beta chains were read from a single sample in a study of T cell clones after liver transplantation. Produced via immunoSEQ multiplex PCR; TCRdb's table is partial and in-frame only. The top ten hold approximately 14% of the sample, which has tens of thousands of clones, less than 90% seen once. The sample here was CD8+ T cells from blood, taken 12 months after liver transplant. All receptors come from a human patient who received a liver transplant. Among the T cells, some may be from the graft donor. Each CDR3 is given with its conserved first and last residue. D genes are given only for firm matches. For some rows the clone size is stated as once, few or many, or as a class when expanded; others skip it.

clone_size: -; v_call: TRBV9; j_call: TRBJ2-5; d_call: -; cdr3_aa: CASSRLPGQSEEETQYF; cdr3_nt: TGTGCCAGCAGCCGCCTCCCGGGACAATCGGAGGAGGAGACCCAGTACTTC
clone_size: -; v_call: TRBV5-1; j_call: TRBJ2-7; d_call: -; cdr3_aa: CASSLAGTAGSYEQYF; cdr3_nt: TGCGCCAGCAGCTTGGCAGGGACAGCGGGATCCTACGAGCAGTACTTC
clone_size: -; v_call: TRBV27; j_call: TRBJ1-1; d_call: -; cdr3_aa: CASSFGGGNTEAFF; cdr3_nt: TGTGCCAGCAGTTTTGGGGGAGGGAACACTGAAGCTTTCTTT
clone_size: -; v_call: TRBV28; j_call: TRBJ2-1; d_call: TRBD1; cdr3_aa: CASSPGQGEVNEQFF; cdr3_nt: TGTGCCAGCAGTCCGGGACAGGGGGAGGTCAATGAGCAGTTCTTC
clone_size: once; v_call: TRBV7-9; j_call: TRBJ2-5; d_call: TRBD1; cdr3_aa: CASSLRGLEGKETQYF; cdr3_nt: TGTGCCAGCAGCTTGAGGGGGCTAGAGGGAAAAGAGACCCAGTACTTC
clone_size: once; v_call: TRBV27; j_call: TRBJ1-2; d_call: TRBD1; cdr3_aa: CASSPQGAGYGYTF; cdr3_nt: TGTGCCAGCAGTCCCCAGGGGGCGGGCTATGGCTACACCTTC
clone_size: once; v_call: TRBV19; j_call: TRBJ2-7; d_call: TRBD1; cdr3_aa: CASSYTGGPYEQYF; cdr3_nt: TGTGCCAGTAGTTATACAGGGGGTCCCTACGAGCAGTACTTC
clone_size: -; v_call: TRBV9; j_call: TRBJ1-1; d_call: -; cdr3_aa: CASSVGRGEAFF; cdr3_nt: TGTGCCAGCAGCGTAGGGCGGGGAGAGGCTTTCTTT
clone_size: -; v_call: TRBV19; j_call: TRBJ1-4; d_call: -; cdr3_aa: CASSPPPGAAGEKLFF; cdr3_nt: TGTGCCAGTAGTCCCCCCCCCGGGGCTGCGGGTGAAAAACTGTTTTTT
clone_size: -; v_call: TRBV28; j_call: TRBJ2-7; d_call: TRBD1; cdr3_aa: CASSFSDRVYEQYF; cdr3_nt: TGTGCCAGCAGTTTCTCAGACAGGGTCTACGAGCAGTACTTC
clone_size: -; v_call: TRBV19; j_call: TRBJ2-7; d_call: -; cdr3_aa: CASSIFEGEGYEQYF; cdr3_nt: TGTGCCAGTAGTATTTTTGAGGGAGAGGGGTACGAGCAGTACTTC
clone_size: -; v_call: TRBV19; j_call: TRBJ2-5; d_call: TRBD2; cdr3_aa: CASSLGGKQTQYF; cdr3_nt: TGTGCCAGTAGTCTGGGGGGGAAGCAGACCCAGTACTTC
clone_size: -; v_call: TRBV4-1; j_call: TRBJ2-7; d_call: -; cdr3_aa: CASSQAPGEQYF; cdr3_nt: TGCGCCAGCAGCCAAGCACCGGGAGAGCAGTACTTC
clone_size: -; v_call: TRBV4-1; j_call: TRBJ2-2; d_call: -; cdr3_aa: CASSQGQAGIYTGELFF; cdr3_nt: TGCGCCAGCAGCCAAGGACAGGCGGGGATCTACACCGGGGAGCTGTTTTTT
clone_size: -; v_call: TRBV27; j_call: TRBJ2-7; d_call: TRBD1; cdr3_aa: CASSFIGTGDKYEQYF; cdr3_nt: TGTGCCAGCAGTTTCATCGGGACAGGCGACAAGTACGAGCAGTACTTC
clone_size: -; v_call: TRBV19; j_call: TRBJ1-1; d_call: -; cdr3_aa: CASSTGTDTEAFF; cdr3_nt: TGTGCCAGTAGTACCGGAACGGACACTGAAGCTTTCTTT
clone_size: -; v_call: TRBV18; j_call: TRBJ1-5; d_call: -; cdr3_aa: CASSDDRFYQPQHF; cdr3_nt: TGTGCCAGCTCCGATGACAGATTTTATCAGCCCCAGCATTTT
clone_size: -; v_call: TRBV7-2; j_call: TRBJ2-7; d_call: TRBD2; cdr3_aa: CASSLPGGGGSIYEQYF; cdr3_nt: TGTGCCAGCAGCTTACCTGGGGGTGGCGGGAGTATCTACGAGCAGTACTTC
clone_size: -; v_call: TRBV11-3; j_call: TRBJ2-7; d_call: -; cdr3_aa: CASSLGPGYEQYF; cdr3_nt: TGTGCCAGCAGCTTAGGCCCAGGGTACGAGCAGTACTTC
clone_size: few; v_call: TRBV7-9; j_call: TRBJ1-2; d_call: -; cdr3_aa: CASSHGPQGPEYGYTF; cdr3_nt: TGTGCCAGCAGCCACGGACCACAGGGTCCAGAGTATGGCTACACCTTC
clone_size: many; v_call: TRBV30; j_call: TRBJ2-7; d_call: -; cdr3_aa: CAWSGLQLDWEQYF; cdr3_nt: TGTGCCTGGAGTGGCCTCCAACTAGATTGGGAGCAGTACTTC
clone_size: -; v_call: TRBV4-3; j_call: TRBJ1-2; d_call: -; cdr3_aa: CASSQDLGSVYGYTF; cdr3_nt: TGCGCCAGCAGCCAAGATCTTGGAAGTGTCTATGGCTACACCTTC
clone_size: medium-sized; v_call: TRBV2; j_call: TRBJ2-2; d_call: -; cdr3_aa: CASGKGTLNTGELFF; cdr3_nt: TGTGCCAGCGGGAAGGGGACACTAAACACCGGGGAGCTGTTTTTT
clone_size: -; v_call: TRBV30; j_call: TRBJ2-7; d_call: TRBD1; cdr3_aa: CAWEGQVYEQYF; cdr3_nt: TGTGCCTGGGAAGGACAGGTCTACGAGCAGTACTTC
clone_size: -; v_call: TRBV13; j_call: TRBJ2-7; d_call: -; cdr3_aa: CASSLVGRENEQYF; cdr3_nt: TGTGCCAGCAGCTTAGTTGGACGGGAGAACGAGCAGTACTTC
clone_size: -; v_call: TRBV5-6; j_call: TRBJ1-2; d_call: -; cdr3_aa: CASSLALSSSGYTF; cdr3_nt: TGTGCCAGCAGCTTGGCCCTGAGCTCTTCCGGCTACACCTTC
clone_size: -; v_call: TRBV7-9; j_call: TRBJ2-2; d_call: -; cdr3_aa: CASIAVGPPGELFF; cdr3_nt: TGTGCCAGCATTGCCGTAGGGCCGCCCGGGGAGCTGTTTTTT
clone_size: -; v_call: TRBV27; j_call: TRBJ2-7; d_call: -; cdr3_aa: CASSLFPGASYEQYF; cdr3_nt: TGTGCCAGCAGTTTATTTCCGGGGGCATCCTACGAGCAGTACTTC
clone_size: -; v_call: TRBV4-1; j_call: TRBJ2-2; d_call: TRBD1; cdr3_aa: CASSLRGPGTGELFF; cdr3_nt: TGCGCCAGCAGCCTCAGGGGGCCGGGCACCGGGGAGCTGTTTTTT
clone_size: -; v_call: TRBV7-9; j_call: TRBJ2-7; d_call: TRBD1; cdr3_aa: CASSPRDRGRYEQYF; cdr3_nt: TGTGCCAGCAGCCCCCGGGACAGGGGACGCTACGAGCAGTACTTC
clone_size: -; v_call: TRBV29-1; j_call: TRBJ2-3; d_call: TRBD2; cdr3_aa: CSVAGRDSTDTQYF; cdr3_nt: TGCAGCGTGGCCGGGAGGGATAGCACAGATACGCAGTATTTT
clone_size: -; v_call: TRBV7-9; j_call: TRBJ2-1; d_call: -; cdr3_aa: CASSPTVGPGDEQFF; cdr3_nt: TGTGCCAGCAGCCCCACTGTCGGGCCCGGCGATGAGCAGTTCTTC
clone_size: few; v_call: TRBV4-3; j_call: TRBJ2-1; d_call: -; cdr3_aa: CASSQLSEIYNEQFF; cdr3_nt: TGCGCCAGCAGCCAACTGAGCGAGATCTACAATGAGCAGTTCTTC
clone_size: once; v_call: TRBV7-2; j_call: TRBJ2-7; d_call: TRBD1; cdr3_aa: CASNPVGTGFEYF; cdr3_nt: TGTGCCAGCAATCCCGTAGGGACAGGGTTCGAATACTTC
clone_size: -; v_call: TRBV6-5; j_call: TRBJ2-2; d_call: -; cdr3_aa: CASSSIDRPGELFF; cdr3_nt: TGTGCCAGCAGTTCGATTGATCGACCCGGGGAGCTGTTTTTT
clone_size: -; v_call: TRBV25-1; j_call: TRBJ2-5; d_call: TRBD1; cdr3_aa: CASSDMEGGVETQYF; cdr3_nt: TGTGCCAGCAGTGATATGGAAGGGGGCGTAGAGACCCAGTACTTC
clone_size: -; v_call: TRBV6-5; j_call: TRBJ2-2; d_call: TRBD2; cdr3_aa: CASSYLAGVPGELFF; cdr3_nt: TGTGCCAGCAGTTACCTAGCGGGAGTCCCCGGGGAGCTGTTTTTT
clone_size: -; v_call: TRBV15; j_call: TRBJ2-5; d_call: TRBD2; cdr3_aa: CATSPGGAGGVETQYF; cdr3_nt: TGTGCCACCAGCCCGGGGGGGGCGGGAGGTGTGGAGACCCAGTACTTC
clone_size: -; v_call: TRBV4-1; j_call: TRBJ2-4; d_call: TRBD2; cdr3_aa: CASSQDRTGGDIQYF; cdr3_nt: TGCGCCAGCAGCCAAGATAGGACGGGAGGGGACATTCAGTACTTC
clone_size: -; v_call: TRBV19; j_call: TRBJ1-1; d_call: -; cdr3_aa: CASTIMPGVTEAFF; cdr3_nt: TGTGCCAGTACAATCATGCCGGGCGTCACTGAAGCTTTCTTT
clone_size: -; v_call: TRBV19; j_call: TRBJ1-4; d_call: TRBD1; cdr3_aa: CASSPGQGGNEKLFF; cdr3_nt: TGTGCCAGTAGTCCTGGACAGGGAGGTAATGAAAAACTGTTTTTT
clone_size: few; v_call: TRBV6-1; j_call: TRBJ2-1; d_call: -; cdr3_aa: CASSERADYNEQFF; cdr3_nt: TGTGCCAGCAGTGAAAGGGCGGACTACAATGAGCAGTTCTTC
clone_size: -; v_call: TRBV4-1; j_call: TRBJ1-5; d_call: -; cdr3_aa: CASSQGPTTAQHF; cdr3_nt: TGCGCCAGCAGCCAAGGTCCAACGACAGCCCAGCATTTT
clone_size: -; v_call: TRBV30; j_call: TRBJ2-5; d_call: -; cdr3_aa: CAWSDPRTQYF; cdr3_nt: TGTGCCTGGAGTGACCCTAGGACCCAGTACTTC
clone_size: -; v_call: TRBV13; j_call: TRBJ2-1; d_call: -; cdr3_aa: CASKKELWDNEQFF; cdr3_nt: TGTGCCAGCAAGAAGGAGCTTTGGGACAATGAGCAGTTCTTC
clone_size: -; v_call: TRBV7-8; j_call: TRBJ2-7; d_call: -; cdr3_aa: CASSAPYEQYF; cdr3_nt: TGTGCCAGCAGCGCTCCCTACGAGCAGTACTTC
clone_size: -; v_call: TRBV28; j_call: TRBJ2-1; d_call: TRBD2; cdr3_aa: CASSPLREGRNEQFF; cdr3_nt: TGTGCCAGCAGTCCTCTGCGGGAGGGACGAAATGAGCAGTTCTTC
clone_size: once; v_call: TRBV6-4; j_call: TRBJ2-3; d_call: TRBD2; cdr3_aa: CASSDQSLAGRFPDTQYF; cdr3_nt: TGTGCCAGCAGTGACCAATCCCTAGCGGGGAGGTTCCCAGATACGCAGTATTTT
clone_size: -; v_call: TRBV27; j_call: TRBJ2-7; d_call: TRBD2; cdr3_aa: CASSHSGRAHEQYF; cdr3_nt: TGTGCCAGCAGTCATAGCGGGAGGGCCCACGAGCAGTACTTC
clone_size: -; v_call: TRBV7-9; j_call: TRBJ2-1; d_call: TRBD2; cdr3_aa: CASSGWTRVINEQFF; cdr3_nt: TGTGCCAGCAGCGGTTGGACTAGGGTTATCAATGAGCAGTTCTTC
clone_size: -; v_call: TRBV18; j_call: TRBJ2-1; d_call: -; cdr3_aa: CASSPEGDEQFF; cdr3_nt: TGTGCCAGCTCACCAGAAGGTGATGAGCAGTTCTTC
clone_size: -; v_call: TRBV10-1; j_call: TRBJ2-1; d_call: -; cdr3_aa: CASSESDSYVDDEQFF; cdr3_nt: TGCGCCAGCAGTGAGTCCGACAGTTATGTGGACGATGAGCAGTTCTTC